The 20 T cell receptor beta chains below were found in one sample sequenced in a study of blood T cell repertoires in COVID-19. Clones were read by immunoSEQ multiplex PCR, and TCRdb kept only the in-frame ones, dropping some. The repertoire has under 130,000 clones, approximately 90% of them found once; the top ten carry roughly 17%. Sequenced: peripheral blood. Every receptor here comes from a woman of 80 years or more in a cohort sampled during active COVID-19.

This rearrangement joins TRBV7-2 to TRBJ2-7, with 7 bases aligning to TRBD1. Germline V lookup: CDR1 SGHTA, CDR2 FQGNSA. V gave up 10 bases and J gave up 4 bases; unmatched junction bases: 10. The CDR3 extends over 13 amino acids. The CDR3 DNA is TGTGCCACGAAGGGGGCAGCTGGGTACGAGCAGTACTTC. Its protein is CATKGAAGYEQYF.

The gene calls are TRBV19 and TRBJ2-1; TRBD2 agrees at 13 bases. Germline values: CDR1 LNHDA, CDR2 SQIVND (reference sequence). The CDR3 has 16 residues. The V segment lost 7 bases and the J segment 11 bases; nucleotides outside the gene matches: 14. CDR3 in DNA: TGTGCCAGTAATGCTGGGGGGACTAGCGGGAATTTTAAGCAGTTCTTC. This translates into CASNAGGTSGNFKQFF.

V is TRBV19 and J is TRBJ2-7, with a weak D call TRBD1 (7 bases). Looked up from germline, CDR1 is LNHDA and CDR2 is SQIVND (reference sequence). The CDR3 is 15 residues long. V was cut by 6 bases and J by 1 base, with 16 bases left in between. The CDR3 sequence is CASRGGTASSYEQYF. As DNA, the CDR3 is TGTGCCAGTAGAGGAGGGACAGCCTCGTCCTACGAGCAGTACTTC.

The chain has TRBV27 and TRBJ1-2, with D possibly matching TRBD1 (5 bases). CDR3 length equals 13 residues. The germline CDR1 and CDR2 sequences are MNHEY and SMNVEV (reference sequence). Trimming stripped 8 bases from V and 3 bases from J, with 13 bases between. CDR3: CASGAEAYYGYTF. The CDR3 DNA follows: TGTGCCAGCGGGGCCGAGGCCTACTATGGCTACACCTTC.

This chain uses TRBV3-1 (or the pseudogene TRBV3-2) with TRBJ2-2, with D possibly matching TRBD2 (6 bases). V lost 6 bases, J lost 5 bases, and 16 bases lay in between. Germline CDR1 is LGHDT and CDR2 is YNNKEL (reference sequence). The CDR3 has 15 amino acids. CDR3 coding DNA: TGTGCCAGCAGTCTGGGAGAGGGGAGGACCGGGGAGCTGTTTTTT. Translation gives CASSLGEGRTGELFF.

About this clone: Other DNA sequences in the same sample also yield this CDR3. This chain links TRBV12-3 or TRBV12-4 with TRBJ1-2; the D gene is possibly TRBD1 (5 bases). V lost 4 bases and J 0 bases, leaving 6 bases between the germline ends. CDR3 length equals 13 residues. CDR3 loop: CASSSTANYGYTF. CDR3 nucleotides: TGTGCCAGCAGTTCGACAGCTAACTATGGCTACACCTTC.

V and J are TRBV5-4 and TRBJ1-2; a possible D gene is TRBD1 (6 bases). V was pared by 2 bases and J by 8 bases, with 19 bases between. Germline CDR1 is SGHNT and CDR2 is YYREEE (reference sequence). The CDR3 runs 15 residues. The CDR3 is CASSLADSSSGGYTF. DNA of the CDR3: TGTGCCAGCAGCTTAGCGGACAGCTCCAGTGGGGGCTACACCTTC.

This clone has only a few counts. V usage is TRBV19 and J usage is TRBJ2-5; D remains unclear. Germline loops: CDR1 LNHDA, CDR2 SQIVND (reference sequence). The CDR3 is made up of 11 amino acids. With 10 bases removed from V and 5 bases from J, the gap between germline ends came to 11 bases. The CDR3 reads CATRSEETQYF. The CDR3, as DNA: TGTGCCACTAGGTCGGAGGAGACCCAGTACTTC. The full variable domain, its missing parts supplied by reference TRBV19 and TRBJ2-5, is DGGITQSPKYLFRKEGQNVTLSCEQNLNHDAMYWYRQDPGQGLRLIYYSQIVNDFQKGDIAEGYSVSREKKESFPLTVTSAQKNPTAFYLCATRSEETQYFGPGTRLLVL.

This clone has a single count. The chain recombines TRBV5-1 with TRBJ2-4; D remains ambiguous. Germline CDR1 reads SGHRS; CDR2 reads YFSETQ. Trimming pared 4 bases from V and 8 bases from J, leaving 13 bases between. The length of the CDR3 is 13 residues. Here the CDR3 reads CASSQLTEDIQYF. CDR3 sequence (DNA): TGCGCCAGCAGCCAGTTAACTGAGGACATTCAGTACTTC.

The gene calls are TRBV10-2 and TRBJ1-5, with 7 bases lining up with TRBD1. The trim removed 5 bases at V and 6 bases at J, leaving 4 bases unmatched. The CDR3 length is 13 residues. The germline V gene encodes CDR1 WSHSY and CDR2 SAAADI. The CDR3 spells CASSTQGSQPQHF. In nucleotides, the CDR3 is TGCGCCAGCAGTACACAGGGGAGTCAGCCCCAGCATTTT.

The V gene is TRBV11-2, the J gene TRBJ1-6, with D possibly TRBD1 on 5 matching bases. This CDR3 spans 17 amino acids. CDR1 and CDR2 (germline): SGHAT, FQNNGV. V lost 1 base, J lost 10 bases, and 20 bases lay in between. CDR3: CASSLGPPQGVRSPLHF. The CDR3 nucleotides read TGTGCCAGCAGCTTAGGGCCCCCGCAGGGTGTCAGATCACCCCTCCACTTT.

This clone was seen once. The chain has TRBV6-5 and TRBJ1-5; no clear D. Trimming removed 8 bases from V and 0 bases from J, with 11 bases in between. The CDR3 covers 14 residues. Germline CDR1 and CDR2: MNHEY and SVGAGI. The DNA for the CDR3 is TGTGCCAGCGATGGGCCGCCTAGCAATCAGCCCCAGCATTTT. This translates into CASDGPPSNQPQHF.

This clone showed up just once. CDR3 in amino acids: CASSLREGQGARMNTEAFF. The CDR3 coding sequence is TGTGCCAGCAGCCTCCGAGAGGGACAGGGGGCGAGGATGAACACTGAAGCTTTCTTT. V and J are TRBV9 and TRBJ1-1; 12 bases line up with TRBD1. The CDR3 extends over 19 amino acids. V was pared by 4 bases and J by 0 bases, with 13 bases of the junction left unmatched. Germline V gene lookup returns CDR1 SGDLS and CDR2 YYNGEE.

As DNA, the CDR3 is TGTGCCAGCAGCGCGAGGGATGGCAATTCACCCCTCCACTTT. Its translation is CASSARDGNSPLHF. This chain uses TRBV9 with TRBJ1-6, with no clear D. The CDR3 is 14 amino acids. V was trimmed by 3 bases and J by 7 bases, leaving 11 bases between them. CDR1 and CDR2 (germline): SGDLS, YYNGEE.

This clone was seen a handful of times. This chain uses TRBV28 with TRBJ2-5; 8 positions match TRBD1. V lost 8 bases to trimming and J lost 2 bases; unmatched junction nucleotides: 16. This CDR3 is 17 amino acids long. The V gene's germline CDR1 is MDHEN and CDR2 SYDVKM. Here the CDR3 reads CASRGDRRLSGQETQYF. The CDR3 region has the DNA TGTGCCAGCCGTGGGGACAGGCGGTTATCGGGTCAAGAGACCCAGTACTTC.

This chain uses TRBV7-9 with TRBJ2-3; D gene uncertain. The CDR3 sequence is 11 residues long. V lost 5 bases and J lost 3, with 3 bases in between. Germline CDR1 SEHNR, CDR2 FQNEAQ (reference sequence). The CDR3 protein is CASSRTDTQYF. CDR3 DNA: TGTGCCAGCAGCCGGACAGATACGCAGTATTTT.

The rearrangement joins TRBV10-1 to TRBJ2-5; no clear D gene. The V gene's germline CDR1 is WNHNN and CDR2 SYGVQD (reference sequence). V was clipped by 3 bases and J by 5 bases, with 22 bases between them. The CDR3 loop spans 17 amino acids. The CDR3 DNA follows: TGCGCCAGCAGTGATCCCCGTAGCCCCGAGAGGATTGAGACCCAGTACTTC. It is translated as CASSDPRSPERIETQYF.

This clone was seen more than once but under ten times. This CDR3 reads CAISASDRGGDEKLFF. CDR3 coding DNA: TGTGCCATCAGTGCCTCCGACAGGGGGGGAGATGAAAAACTGTTTTTT. V usage is TRBV10-3 and J usage is TRBJ1-4; TRBD1 matches at 9 bases. The CDR3 sequence is 16 residues long. The germline V gene has CDR1 ENHRY and CDR2 SYGVKD. The V and J ends lost 4 bases and 6 bases, in that order; junction bases with no gene match: 9.

The V gene is TRBV2, the J gene TRBJ2-3, with 7 bases matching TRBD2. Germline lookup yields CDR1 SNHLY and CDR2 FYNNEI. The trim removed 8 bases at V and 1 base at J, leaving 12 bases unmatched. The CDR3 is 16 residues long. The CDR3 DNA follows: TGTGCCAGCTACCCCACCGCTAGCGGCGGCACAGATACGCAGTATTTT. It codes for CASYPTASGGTDTQYF.

The chain uses TRBV5-1 and TRBJ1-4; unclear D gene. The CDR3 contains 15 residues. Trimming removed 0 bases at V and 6 bases at J, with 12 bases between. Germline CDR1 and CDR2: SGHRS and YFSETQ. As DNA, the CDR3 is TGCGCCAGCAGCTTGGGTGGGCAGGCTTATGAAAAACTGTTTTTT. Protein: CASSLGGQAYEKLFF.